The rows below give T cell receptor beta chains drawn from one sample of a study of blood T cell repertoires in COVID-19. Some clones are missing from TCRdb's copy, which holds only in-frame ones; the method was immunoSEQ multiplex PCR. The repertoire has tens of thousands of clones, around 90% of them found once; the top ten carry more than 0.4%. The sequencing input was peripheral blood. The receptors were sampled from a man aged 50 to 59 with COVID-19, enrolled during active disease. Each CDR3 is given with its conserved first and last residue. A D gene is named only where the DNA matches it firmly. Only some rows state a clone size, as once, few, many or a class for expanded clones.

cdr3_nt	cdr3_aa	v_call	d_call	clone_size	j_call
TGTGCCAGCAGCTCAGCGAACACAGGGGGGAGGTACTTC	CASSSANTGGRYF	TRBV7-6	TRBD1	NA	TRBJ2-7
TGTGCCAGCAGCCTGGGGGGGAGGGCCGGAGAGACCCAGTACTTC	CASSLGGRAGETQYF	TRBV27	TRBD2	NA	TRBJ2-5
TGTGCCAGCAGCCAACGGAGAACGATGAGCAATCAGCCCCAGCATTTT	CASSQRRTMSNQPQHF	TRBV3-1/TRBV3-2	NA	few	TRBJ1-5
TGTGCCAGCAACCCGACTGGACAGGGGGAGCAGTACTTC	CASNPTGQGEQYF	TRBV7-2	TRBD1	NA	TRBJ2-7
TGTGCCAGCAGTTTTCTGGGTTCACAGCGGGACAATGAGCAGTTCTTC	CASSFLGSQRDNEQFF	TRBV27	NA	NA	TRBJ2-1
TGTGCCAGCAGCTCAAACACAGGGGGCACTGAAGCTTTCTTT	CASSSNTGGTEAFF	TRBV7-2	TRBD1	once	TRBJ1-1
TGCGCCAGCAGCCCCAGGACAGGGGTGGGGGGGCCATATGGCTACACCTTC	CASSPRTGVGGPYGYTF	TRBV4-1	TRBD1	once	TRBJ1-2
TGCGCCAGCAGCCAAGATTCCCTAGTCGGAGAGACCCAGTACTTC	CASSQDSLVGETQYF	TRBV4-1	NA	NA	TRBJ2-5
TGTGCCAGCAGCTTAGAAGGCAGGGAGGACTCTGGAAACACCATATATTTT	CASSLEGREDSGNTIYF	TRBV7-9	NA	once	TRBJ1-3
TGCGCCAGCAGCCGATACTCCCGGGACAGCGGAAACACCATATATTTT	CASSRYSRDSGNTIYF	TRBV4-3	TRBD1	NA	TRBJ1-3
TGTGCCTGGAGTGTTCACCGGGAGACCCAGTACTTC	CAWSVHRETQYF	TRBV30	NA	NA	TRBJ2-5
TGTGCCAGCAGTTACTCCGCAGGGGGCTCTGGAAACACCATATATTTT	CASSYSAGGSGNTIYF	TRBV6-5	TRBD1	NA	TRBJ1-3
TGTGCCAGCAGCGCCGGGACAGCCTACAATGAGCAGTTCTTC	CASSAGTAYNEQFF	TRBV9	TRBD1	NA	TRBJ2-1
TGTGCCAGCAGTAGGGGACAGGGTTTAAATTCACCCCTCCACTTT	CASSRGQGLNSPLHF	TRBV6-5	TRBD1	few	TRBJ1-6
TGTGCCTGGATATCTGGGACAGGGGCTTGGGAGCAGTACTTC	CAWISGTGAWEQYF	TRBV30	TRBD1	NA	TRBJ2-7
TGTGCCAGCAGCTTAGACGGAACGACAGGACTCGTCTCTGGAAACACCATATATTTT	CASSLDGTTGLVSGNTIYF	TRBV11-2	NA	few	TRBJ1-3
TGTGCCAGCACCCGGGACAGGGGGCTTAGGGCTTTCTTT	CASTRDRGLRAFF	TRBV2	TRBD1	NA	TRBJ1-1
TGTGCCAGTAGCTCGGGACAGTTCACCGGGGAGCTGTTTTTT	CASSSGQFTGELFF	TRBV19	TRBD1	NA	TRBJ2-2
TGTGCCATCAGGCCGGGACTAGCGTCCAATGAGCAGTTCTTC	CAIRPGLASNEQFF	TRBV10-3	TRBD2	NA	TRBJ2-1
TGTGCCAGCAGCGTAACAGGCGGGAGGGGGAAAGATACGCAGTATTTT	CASSVTGGRGKDTQYF	TRBV9	TRBD2	NA	TRBJ2-3
TGTGCCAGCAGAATCCGGGCCCTCAGGGCCAATGAGCAGTTCTTC	CASRIRALRANEQFF	TRBV2	NA	few	TRBJ2-1
TGTGCCAGCAGTCCTGGGGGACAAGTCTCCTACGAGCAGTACTTC	CASSPGGQVSYEQYF	TRBV28	NA	NA	TRBJ2-7
TGTGCCACCAGTGAAGGGCAGGGCTATGGCTACACCTTC	CATSEGQGYGYTF	TRBV24-1	NA	NA	TRBJ1-2
TGTGCAAGTCGCTCCTTCTTCTCTTTAGCACGCCCCTACAATGAGCAGTTCTTC	CASRSFFSLARPYNEQFF	TRBV12-2	NA	NA	TRBJ2-1
TGCGCCAGCAGCTTGGCCTCAGGCGCGGATACGCAGTATTTT	CASSLASGADTQYF	TRBV5-1	NA	NA	TRBJ2-3
TGCGCCAGCAGCCAAGCTAGCAGACTGAACACCGGGGAGCTGTTTTTT	CASSQASRLNTGELFF	TRBV4-3	NA	NA	TRBJ2-2
TGTGCCACCAGCCGCGGGACAGATCCGCGGACCCAGTACTTC	CATSRGTDPRTQYF	TRBV15	NA	once	TRBJ2-5
TGTGCCAGCAGTCCTCAGGACAGGCTGAACACTGAAGCTTTCTTT	CASSPQDRLNTEAFF	TRBV27	TRBD1	NA	TRBJ1-1
TGCGCCAGCAGCCAAGATAGGGGGACAAGGGGCAATCAGCCCCAGCATTTT	CASSQDRGTRGNQPQHF	TRBV4-1	NA	NA	TRBJ1-5
TGTGCCAGCAGTTTTGGGACAGGGGCGAACTATGGCTACACCTTC	CASSFGTGANYGYTF	TRBV6-2/TRBV6-3	TRBD1	NA	TRBJ1-2
TGTGCCAGTAGTACTCACTCCACAGGGGTAGGTGAAAAACTGTTTTTT	CASSTHSTGVGEKLFF	TRBV19	TRBD1	NA	TRBJ1-4
TGCGCCAGCAGCCCCCAGGGGGCTGAGTCCTACAATGAGCAGTTCTTC	CASSPQGAESYNEQFF	TRBV5-1	TRBD1	NA	TRBJ2-1
TGTGCCAGCAGCTTGAGGGGACAGGGAAACAATGAGCAGTTCTTC	CASSLRGQGNNEQFF	TRBV5-5	TRBD1	NA	TRBJ2-1
TGTGCCAGCAGTTACTCGAGTACTCCTAGCACAGATACGCAGTATTTT	CASSYSSTPSTDTQYF	TRBV6-2/TRBV6-3	NA	once	TRBJ2-3
TGTGCCAGCTCACAAAGCGGGAGTACGGGCTACGAGCAGTACTTC	CASSQSGSTGYEQYF	TRBV18	TRBD2	NA	TRBJ2-7
TGTGCCAGCAGCCAAGGTAGCGGGACCTCCTACGAGCAGTACTTC	CASSQGSGTSYEQYF	TRBV3-1/TRBV3-2	TRBD2	NA	TRBJ2-7
TGTGCCAGCAGCTCCCTGGGGACAGGGGGAGCTTTCTTT	CASSSLGTGGAFF	TRBV12-3/TRBV12-4	TRBD1	once	TRBJ1-1